What follows are 31 T cell receptor beta chains derived from one specimen sequenced in a study of Ad26.COV2.S vaccination and SARS-CoV-2 variants. Indicated treatment: around 19 received Ad26.COV2.S at low or high dose, single or two shots; several received placebo; per-sample allocation not given. Samples analyzed were those drawn on day 63 after the first vaccine or placebo injection. Clones were read by immunoSEQ multiplex PCR, and TCRdb kept only the in-frame ones, dropping some. Of about 480,000 clones listed, around 88% are singletons. Sequencing used peripheral blood, obtained in a trial of Ad26.COV2.S vaccine versus placebo. The receptors here all came from a person aged 18-65 years who received the Ad26.COV2.S COVID-19 vaccine or a placebo.

V usage is TRBV28 and J usage is TRBJ2-7, with 9 positions matching TRBD1. The V and J ends lost 6 bases and 7 bases, in that order; junction bases with no gene match: 16. In germline, CDR1 is MDHEN, CDR2 SYDVKM. This CDR3 is built from 16 residues. DNA for the CDR3: TGTGCCAGCAGCAATACAGGGGGCGAAGGAAGGGGAGAGCAGTACTTC. Translated: CASSNTGGEGRGEQYF.

The V call is TRBV29-1, the J call TRBJ1-2; 8 nucleotides align to TRBD1. This CDR3 spans 11 amino acids. In germline, CDR1 is SQVTM, CDR2 ANQGSEA. Unmatched junction bases numbered 5, after V lost 0 bases and J lost 14 bases. The CDR3 region has the DNA TGCAGCGTTGAAGATAACAGGGGGGAGACCTTC. Its translation: CSVEDNRGETF.

V and J are TRBV28 and TRBJ1-1; possibly TRBD1 for D (5 bases). Germline CDR1 is MDHEN and CDR2 is SYDVKM. The CDR3 is 15 amino acids. The V gene lost 4 bases and the J gene lost 0 bases, with 12 bases spanning the gap. The CDR3 DNA reads TGTGCCAGCAGTTCAAACGGGGGGGTGAACACTGAAGCTTTCTTT. As protein: CASSSNGGVNTEAFF. Full variable domain (remainder filled in from reference TRBV28 and TRBJ1-1): DVKVTQSSRYLVKRTGEKVFLECVQDMDHENMFWYRQDPGLGLRLIYFSYDVKMKEKGDIPEGYSVSREKKERFSLILESASTNQTSMYLCASSSNGGVNTEAFFGQGTRLTVV.

The chain couples TRBV29-1 to TRBJ2-2; possible D gene TRBD1, 6 bases. The CDR3 covers 16 residues. The germline V and J ends were trimmed by 4 bases and 3 bases, with 18 bases remaining between them. CDR1 is SQVTM, CDR2 ANQGSEA, per germline. CDR3 bases: TGCAGCGTTGCTTCCCCCAGGACAGAGGACACCGGGGAGCTGTTTTTT. Protein product: CSVASPRTEDTGELFF.

V usage is TRBV19 and J usage is TRBJ2-3; D perhaps matches TRBD2 (6 bases). Germline assignment: CDR1 LNHDA and CDR2 SQIVND (reference sequence). The CDR3 is made up of 15 amino acids. V was clipped by 4 bases and J by 1 base, with 12 bases between them. CDR3 nucleotide sequence: TGTGCCAGTAGTAGGAGGTCTAGCGGCACAGATACGCAGTATTTT. Translated: CASSRRSSGTDTQYF.

V and J are TRBV5-1 and TRBJ2-6; the D is unclear. Germline CDR1 SGHRS, CDR2 YFSETQ. Between the trimmed V and J ends, which lost 0 bases and 0 bases, there was a span of 4 bases. The CDR3 spans 15 residues. The CDR3 DNA is TGCGCCAGCAGCTTGGGGTCCTCTGGGGCCAACGTCCTGACTTTC. Protein: CASSLGSSGANVLTF.

J is TRBJ2-2 and V is TRBV15; D might be TRBD1 or TRBD2, each matching 5 bases. Trimming took off 5 bases at V and 7 bases at J, with 17 bases between the two ends. The CDR3 runs 15 residues. Germline V gene data show CDR1 as LNHNV and CDR2 as YYDKDF (reference sequence). As DNA, the CDR3 is TGTGCCACCAGCGGCTCCGGGACGCTCGTCGGGGAGCTGTTTTTT. Translation gives CATSGSGTLVGELFF.

V is TRBV5-1 and J is TRBJ2-1; no reliable D call. The CDR3 is 16 residues long. Germline loops: CDR1 SGHRS, CDR2 YFSETQ. V dropped 0 bases and J dropped 6 bases, with 16 bases sitting between them. CDR3 in amino acids: CASSLGTAKLTNEQFF. The CDR3 coding sequence is TGCGCCAGCAGCTTGGGGACCGCCAAACTCACCAATGAGCAGTTCTTC.

Details on this clone: Other DNA sequences within the sample encode an identical CDR3. The rearrangement joins TRBV7-9 to TRBJ2-7, with 9 bases that match TRBD1. The CDR3 runs to 14 residues. CDR1 and CDR2 from the germline V gene are SEHNR and FQNEAQ (reference sequence). With V trimmed by 5 bases and J by 4 bases, 6 bases remained unmatched. CDR3 sequence (DNA): TGTGCCAGCAGCCCGGGACAGGGCACTTACGAGCAGTACTTC. It specifies CASSPGQGTYEQYF.

The V call is TRBV19, the J call TRBJ1-5; possibly TRBD1 for D (5 bases). Between the trimmed V and J ends, which lost 6 bases and 1 base, there was a span of 13 bases. The CDR3 spans 15 residues. Germline-derived CDR1 and CDR2 are LNHDA and SQIVND (reference sequence). The CDR3 is CASRSGTSSNQPQHF. CDR3 in DNA: TGTGCCAGTAGGTCTGGGACCTCAAGCAATCAGCCCCAGCATTTT.

The rearrangement links TRBV9 to TRBJ2-2; D unclear. Germline V gene lookup returns CDR1 SGDLS and CDR2 YYNGEE. The CDR3 has 16 residues. The V and J ends lost 4 bases and 0 bases respectively, with 13 bases between them. The CDR3 here is CASSKGGGANTGELFF. CDR3 sequence (DNA): TGTGCCAGCAGCAAAGGTGGCGGCGCGAACACCGGGGAGCTGTTTTTT.

The chain links TRBV30 to TRBJ2-1; D gene unclear. Looked up from germline, CDR1 is GTSNPN and CDR2 is SVGIG (reference sequence). The CDR3 sequence is 11 residues long. The V end lost 0 bases, the J end lost 10 bases, and 7 bases lay between the germline ends. The CDR3 region is CAWSVLREQFF. As DNA, the CDR3 is TGTGCCTGGAGTGTACTAAGGGAGCAGTTCTTC.

Details on this clone: A junction end diverges from the germline sequence, so it may reflect a read error. Other DNA sequences within the sample encode an identical CDR3. This chain connects TRBV7-3 to TRBJ2-2, with D uncertain. Germline values: CDR1 SGHTA, CDR2 FQGTGA. The CDR3 totals 13 residues. CDR3 sequence reads: CASSLTNTGELFF. The CDR3 DNA follows: TGTGCCAGCAGCCTAACGAACACCGGGGAGCTGTTTTTT.

The genes are TRBV19 and TRBJ2-7; the match to TRBD2 covers 10 bases. V gave up 5 bases and J gave up 5 bases; unmatched junction bases: 6. This CDR3 spans 14 amino acids. Germline V CDR1 and CDR2: LNHDA, SQIVND (reference sequence). DNA for the CDR3: TGTGCCAGTAGTGGCAGCGGGAGGGCCCACGAGCAGTACTTC. This codes for CASSGSGRAHEQYF.

This chain links TRBV19 with TRBJ2-3; D is unclear. The CDR3 is made up of 15 amino acids. V dropped 5 bases and J dropped 0 bases, with 12 bases sitting between them. Per germline, CDR1 LNHDA and CDR2 SQIVND (reference sequence). CDR3 nucleotides: TGTGCCAGTAGTTCGAACCCCCCGAGCACAGATACGCAGTATTTT. The encoded protein is CASSSNPPSTDTQYF.

The chain combines TRBV5-8 with TRBJ2-3; TRBD1 is a possible D gene (5 bases). CDR3 length: 17 amino acids. CDR1 SGHTS and CDR2 YDEGEE come from the germline V gene. V shed 4 bases and J shed 0 bases, with 18 bases lying between them. The CDR3 protein is CASSPLFLDTSTDTQYF. The CDR3 nucleotides are TGTGCCAGCAGCCCCCTTTTCCTGGACACAAGCACAGATACGCAGTATTTT.

This clone was detected only once. The gene calls are TRBV5-4 and TRBJ2-5, with 8 bases lining up with TRBD2. The CDR3 loop spans 18 amino acids. Trimming at V came to 0 bases and at J to 5 bases, leaving 15 bases not matched to a gene. The germline CDR1 and CDR2 sequences are SGHNT and YYREEE (reference sequence). The CDR3 DNA is TGTGCCAGCAGCTTGGCCGGGGGGGCGGGAGGAGGCCGGGAGACCCAGTACTTC. Protein product: CASSLAGGAGGGRETQYF.

The rearrangement uses TRBV4-2 and TRBJ2-5, with TRBD2 as a possible D gene (6 bases). The CDR3 is 13 residues long. V shed 4 bases and J shed 2 bases, with 8 bases lying between them. In germline, CDR1 is LGHNA, CDR2 YNFKEQ. CDR3 loop: CASSRDLQETQYF. For the CDR3, the DNA is TGTGCCAGCAGCCGGGACTTACAAGAGACCCAGTACTTC.

This rearrangement joins TRBV4-1 to TRBJ2-2; either TRBD1 or TRBD2 may fit D (5 bases each). V gave up 0 bases and J gave up 0 bases, with 8 bases separating them. The germline V gene has CDR1 MGHRA and CDR2 YSYEKL. CDR3 length equals 16 residues. Here the CDR3 reads CASSQEGPANTGELFF. DNA for the CDR3: TGCGCCAGCAGCCAAGAGGGACCCGCGAACACCGGGGAGCTGTTTTTT.

The chain combines TRBV4-3 with TRBJ2-5, with D perhaps matching TRBD1 (6 bases). CDR1 and CDR2 (germline): LGHNA, YSLEER. The CDR3 has 15 amino acids. The V end lost 0 bases, the J end lost 2 bases, and 10 bases lay between the germline ends. The CDR3 reads CASSQEGRGQETQYF. CDR3 sequence (DNA): TGCGCCAGCAGCCAAGAAGGCAGGGGACAAGAGACCCAGTACTTC.

This chain joins TRBV7-9 and TRBJ2-1; 13 bases align to TRBD2. The germline gives CDR1 SEHNR, CDR2 FQNEAQ (reference sequence). The ends lost 5 bases at V and 5 bases at J; junction bases unmatched: 6. The CDR3 is 16 amino acids. CDR3 DNA sequence: TGTGCCAGCAGCGCGGGACTAGCGGGATGGCACAATGAGCAGTTCTTC. It yields the protein CASSAGLAGWHNEQFF.

The chain joins TRBV11-2 to TRBJ2-7, with 10 bases fitting TRBD2. The CDR3 has 15 residues. CDR1 and CDR2 from the germline V gene are SGHAT and FQNNGV. V shed 3 bases, J shed 6 bases, and the junction held 8 bases outside the gene matches. CDR3 nucleotides: TGTGCCAGCAGCTTGGCAGCGGGAGGGCCCTTCGAGCAGTACTTC. Translated: CASSLAAGGPFEQYF. The complete variable domain, with remaining parts taken from reference TRBV11-2 and TRBJ2-7, reads EAGVAQSPRYKIIEKRQSVAFWCNPISGHATLYWYQQILGQGPKLLIQFQNNGVVDDSQLPKDRFSAERLKGVDSTLKIQPAKLEDSAVYLCASSLAAGGPFEQYFGPGTRLTVT.

The V gene is TRBV28, the J gene TRBJ2-5, with TRBD1 identical over 8 bases. This CDR3 spans 13 amino acids. V trimming: 6 bases; J trimming: 1 base; junction bases outside the gene matches: 1. From germline, CDR1 is MDHEN and CDR2 SYDVKM. CDR3 DNA sequence: TGTGCCAGCAGAACAGGGGGCCAAGAGACCCAGTACTTC. Translation gives CASRTGGQETQYF.

V and J are TRBV27 and TRBJ1-2, with D maybe TRBD1 (5 bases). Germline lookup yields CDR1 MNHEY and CDR2 SMNVEV (reference sequence). The CDR3 consists of 13 residues. Deletions cut 0 bases from V and 4 bases from J, with 6 bases between. For the CDR3, the DNA is TGTGCCAGCAGTTTATCGACAGCCTATGGCTACACCTTC. It specifies CASSLSTAYGYTF.

J is TRBJ2-2 and V is TRBV28, with TRBD2 matching 14 bases. The junction had 12 bases not matched to a gene; V was cut back by 6 bases and J by 3 bases. The germline CDR1 and CDR2 sequences are MDHEN and SYDVKM. CDR3 length equals 19 residues. CDR3 sequence: CASRHPGLAGVGDTGELFF. The CDR3 DNA follows: TGTGCCAGCAGACATCCGGGACTAGCGGGAGTTGGCGACACCGGGGAGCTGTTTTTT.

The chain links TRBV28 to TRBJ2-1, with 10 bases fitting TRBD1. The CDR3 consists of 16 residues. Germline loops: CDR1 MDHEN, CDR2 SYDVKM. V shed 5 bases and J 4 bases; nucleotides not matched to a gene: 8. The CDR3 sequence: CASSDTLGQGYNEQFF. The CDR3 bases are TGTGCCAGCAGTGATACTTTGGGACAGGGGTACAATGAGCAGTTCTTC.

This sequence joins TRBV9 and TRBJ2-1; TRBD2 might be the D (5 bases). V lost 4 bases and J lost 4, with 15 bases in between. Germline-derived CDR1 and CDR2 are SGDLS and YYNGEE. This CDR3 has 15 residues. In DNA form, the CDR3 reads TGTGCCAGCAGCCCCCTAGCCTCTGGATACAATGAGCAGTTCTTC. Translation: CASSPLASGYNEQFF.

The count of this clone is one. The chain has TRBV3-1 (or the pseudogene TRBV3-2) and TRBJ1-2, with D possibly TRBD1 on 5 matching bases. V lost 1 base to trimming and J lost 7 bases, with 13 bases between them. The CDR3 covers 14 residues. Germline V lookup: CDR1 LGHDT, CDR2 YNNKEL (reference sequence). The CDR3 region is CASSQAAGLTGYTF. The CDR3 bases are TGTGCCAGCAGCCAAGCGGCAGGGTTGACTGGCTACACCTTC.

This clone was counted a single time. The rearrangement joins TRBV7-8 to TRBJ2-3; tentatively, D is TRBD2 (6 bases). V was shortened by 1 base and J by 2 bases, with 13 bases between the two germline ends. The CDR3 loop spans 16 amino acids. Germline CDR1 is SGHVS and CDR2 is FQNEAQ. CDR3 bases: TGTGCCAGCAGCTTAGTCTCTGCGGGACTCACAGATACGCAGTATTTT. This codes for CASSLVSAGLTDTQYF. Using reference TRBV7-8 and TRBJ2-3 for the parts outside the CDR3, the full variable domain is GAGVSQSPRYKVAKRGQDVALRCDPISGHVSLFWYQQALGQGPEFLTYFQNEAQLDKSGLPSDRFFAERPEGSVSTLKIQRTQQEDSAVYLCASSLVSAGLTDTQYFGPGTRLTVL.

The rearrangement uses TRBV6-5 and TRBJ1-6; D is possibly TRBD1 (6 bases). The CDR3 spans 13 residues. V lost 7 bases and J 8 bases, leaving 12 bases between the germline ends. Germline CDR1 and CDR2: MNHEY and SVGAGI. Here the CDR3 DNA reads TGTGCCAGCAAGCGGGGGCCCGATTCACCCCTCCACTTT. As protein: CASKRGPDSPLHF.

The genes are TRBV28 and TRBJ2-1; 11 positions agree with TRBD2. Germline V gives CDR1 MDHEN, CDR2 SYDVKM. V trimming: 3 bases; J trimming: 0 bases; junction bases outside the gene matches: 10. The CDR3 consists of 19 residues. The CDR3 bases are TGTGCCAGCAGTTTTGCCCTCGGGACTAGCGGTCGCTCCTACAATGAGCAGTTCTTC. Translating it yields CASSFALGTSGRSYNEQFF.